Presented here are 31 T cell receptor beta chains from one specimen sequenced in a study of CD8 T cells in ankylosing spondylitis (TCRdb year 2017). Broader findings and caveats from the paper: A TCR beta motif of several highly homologous amino acid variants appeared characteristic of blood from ankylosing spondylitis patients.

These receptors' targets are unknown. The library was made by 5' RACE. Reads for this sample came from an Illumina HiSeq 2500. In-frame beta chains were kept once TCRdb had trimmed the public reads at Q25 with fastp and called clones with MiXCR. Rows merge per CDR3 protein into single entries with the most common DNA and genes. This sample holds around 220,000 distinct CDR3 sequences; 15% to 20% were observed only once. Clones ranked in the top ten supply about two fifths of the sample. Material: blood, either unsorted or a sorted T cell fraction (not recorded which). These receptors were taken from a male donor with ankylosing spondylitis.

This clonotype was detected many times. The CDR3, as DNA: TGTGCCAGCAGCCTCCCTGCGGACAGCACCTTGAACACTGAAGCTTTCTTT. This codes for CASSLPADSTLNTEAFF. The chain recombines TRBV12-3 or TRBV12-4 with TRBJ1-1; D is perhaps TRBD1 (6 bases). The CDR3 has 17 amino acids. The ends were cut back, 6 bases at V and 0 bases at J, with 20 bases in the middle.

The V and J genes are TRBV2 and TRBJ1-1, with D maybe TRBD1 (5 bases). The CDR3 extends over 11 amino acids. Germline V CDR1 and CDR2: SNHLY, FYNNEI. V gave up 6 bases and J gave up 6 bases, with 8 bases separating them. Here the CDR3 DNA reads TGTGCCAGCAGGGGAGGGGCTGAAGCTTTCTTT. Its translation is CASRGGAEAFF.

V and J are TRBV12-3 or TRBV12-4 and TRBJ2-7, with D tentatively TRBD1 or TRBD2 (6 bases each). Trimming shortened V by 5 bases and J by 0 bases, and 8 bases separated the two germline ends. The CDR3 covers 13 residues. The CDR3 spells CASSTGASYEQYF. The CDR3 DNA is TGTGCCAGCAGTACGGGGGCCTCCTACGAGCAGTACTTC.

For the CDR3, the DNA is TGCGCCAGCAGCCAAGATCCTAGCGGGGGGATCACAGATACGCAGTATTTT. Its protein is CASSQDPSGGITDTQYF. V is TRBV4-1 and J is TRBJ2-3; 11 bases line up with TRBD2. Germline V gene data show CDR1 as MGHRA and CDR2 as YSYEKL. J gave up 2 bases and V 0 bases, and 4 bases lay outside the gene matches. This CDR3 region has 17 residues.

This clonotype has just one count. The chain recombines TRBV20-1 with TRBJ2-1, with TRBD1 identical over 7 bases. Per germline, CDR1 DFQATT and CDR2 SNEGSKA (reference sequence). This CDR3 contains 16 residues. V was clipped by 1 base and J by 3 bases; unmatched bases: 9. For the CDR3, the DNA is TGCAGTGCTAGAGCCGTTAGGACAGGAGACTACAATGAGCAGTTCTTC. Protein sequence: CSARAVRTGDYNEQFF.

This clonotype was picked up a small number of times. The chain joins TRBV7-2 to TRBJ2-3; perhaps TRBD2 as D (5 bases). V was clipped by 4 bases and J by 3 bases, with 14 bases between them. CDR1 and CDR2 from the germline V gene are SGHTA and FQGNSA. This CDR3 is 15 amino acids long. CDR3 region: CASSSTLGVTDTQYF. DNA of the CDR3: TGTGCCAGCAGCTCGACACTAGGAGTGACAGATACGCAGTATTTT.

V is TRBV7-8 and J is TRBJ2-3; TRBD1 might be the D (5 bases). In germline, CDR1 is SGHVS, CDR2 FQNEAQ. The CDR3 contains 14 residues. The ends were cut back, 2 bases at V and 5 bases at J, with 11 bases in the middle. The CDR3: CASSLMQGLDTQYF. The CDR3 nucleotides are TGTGCCAGCAGCTTAATGCAGGGTCTAGATACGCAGTATTTT.

In this sample, this clonotype turned up a few times. The J gene is TRBJ2-1, the V gene TRBV11-2; D might be TRBD1 or TRBD2, each matching 5 bases. Germline V gene data show CDR1 as SGHAT and CDR2 as FQNNGV. The CDR3 is made up of 15 amino acids. V shed 6 bases and J shed 0 bases, with 12 bases lying between them. The CDR3 sequence is CASRGPRDSYNEQFF. Here the CDR3 DNA reads TGTGCCAGCAGGGGACCCAGAGACTCCTACAATGAGCAGTTCTTC.

Written as DNA, the CDR3 is TGTGCCAGCAGCTTAGTTAGCGGGGAGCCGCAAGAGACCCAGTACTTC. It specifies CASSLVSGEPQETQYF. This chain uses TRBV11-2 with TRBJ2-5; TRBD2 aligns across 8 bases. CDR1 and CDR2 from the germline V gene are SGHAT and FQNNGV. V trimming: 1 base; J trimming: 2 bases; junction bases outside the gene matches: 6. CDR3 length: 16 amino acids.

The chain couples TRBV12-3 or TRBV12-4 to TRBJ2-1; maybe TRBD1 (6 bases). Deletions cut 3 bases from V and 6 bases from J, with 15 bases between. The CDR3 runs 15 residues. CDR3 nucleotide sequence: TGTGCCAGCAGTTTTCAGGGGTTTGGGGCCAATGAGCAGTTCTTC. This codes for CASSFQGFGANEQFF.

This rearrangement joins TRBV3-1 to TRBJ2-1; TRBD2 agrees at 10 bases. Trimming removed 1 base from V and 4 bases from J; junction bases left unmatched: 10. Per the germline V gene, CDR1 is LGHDT and CDR2 is YNNKEL (reference sequence). The CDR3 is 18 residues long. The chain's CDR3 is CASSQVLRTSGVYNEQFF. CDR3 DNA: TGTGCCAGCAGCCAAGTCCTAAGGACTAGCGGAGTTTACAATGAGCAGTTCTTC.

Concerning this clonotype: At one boundary the junction diverges from the germline segment, which might be a read error. The chain employs TRBV27 and TRBJ2-4; D may be TRBD2 (6 bases). Germline assignment: CDR1 MNHEY and CDR2 SMNVEV (reference sequence). The CDR3 length is 14 residues. DNA for the CDR3: TGTGCCAGCAGTTTATTCAGCGGGTCCGACATTCGGTACTTC. Translating gives CASSLFSGSDIRYF.

This clonotype came up once. For the CDR3, the DNA is TGTGCCAGCAGCTTGGAAACGGCACGACGGAGAGTTGGCTACACCTTC. Translated: CASSLETARRRVGYTF. The V gene is TRBV5-6, the J gene TRBJ1-2; D is ambiguous. The V gene lost 0 bases and the J gene lost 7 bases, with 19 bases spanning the gap. The V gene's germline CDR1 is SGHDT and CDR2 YYEEEE. The CDR3 has 16 residues.

The chain links TRBV4-1 to TRBJ1-6; D gene unclear. The CDR3 loop spans 15 amino acids. V was cut by 3 bases and J by 7 bases, with 13 bases left in between. Germline V gene data show CDR1 as MGHRA and CDR2 as YSYEKL. CDR3 sequence (DNA): TGCGCCAGCAGCCACCCTATGGCAGGCAATTCACCCCTCCACTTT. It translates to CASSHPMAGNSPLHF.

The chain combines TRBV3-1 with TRBJ2-7; 8 bases align to TRBD2. The CDR3 has 15 amino acids. The germline V gene encodes CDR1 LGHDT and CDR2 YNNKEL (reference sequence). V lost 0 bases to trimming and J lost 0 bases; unmatched junction nucleotides: 1. The CDR3 nucleotides are TGTGCCAGCAGCCAAGAACTAGCGGCCTCCTACGAGCAGTACTTC. Its protein product is CASSQELAASYEQYF.

The genes are TRBV10-3 and TRBJ2-7; 9 nucleotides line up with TRBD1. The J segment lost 3 bases and the V segment lost 0 bases, leaving 9 bases of the junction unmatched. Per germline, CDR1 ENHRY and CDR2 SYGVKD. This CDR3 region has 17 residues. The CDR3 loop reads CAISESTAGQGYYEQYF. CDR3 sequence (DNA): TGTGCCATCAGTGAGTCGACAGCGGGACAGGGTTACTACGAGCAGTACTTC.

The chain combines TRBV7-9 with TRBJ2-1; D might be TRBD2 (6 bases). From germline, CDR1 is SEHNR and CDR2 FQNEAQ (reference sequence). CDR3 length: 16 amino acids. Trimming left V 5 bases short and J 8 bases short, with 22 bases between. The CDR3 coding sequence is TGTGCCAGCAGCGCTCAGACAGTGGGACTGGGGGATGAGCAGTTCTTC. This gives the protein CASSAQTVGLGDEQFF.

This clonotype came up a few times. The chain recombines TRBV6-4 with TRBJ2-2, with TRBD1 matching 8 bases. Germline-derived CDR1 and CDR2 are MRHNA and SNTAGT. The V segment lost 6 bases and the J segment 6 bases; nucleotides outside the gene matches: 9. CDR3 length equals 15 residues. CDR3 sequence: CASSPGTGWAGELFF. In nucleotides, the CDR3 is TGTGCCAGCAGCCCTGGGACAGGATGGGCCGGGGAGCTGTTTTTT.

This CDR3 reads CACGEYEQYF. CDR3 coding DNA: TGTGCCTGTGGAGAATACGAGCAGTACTTC. The chain carries TRBV30 and TRBJ2-7; D unclear. The germline V gene encodes CDR1 GTSNPN and CDR2 SVGIG (reference sequence). The CDR3 is made up of 10 amino acids. The V end was cut by 6 bases, the J end by 4 bases, with 7 bases between.

This chain connects TRBV2 to TRBJ2-5, with 7 bases that match TRBD2. V dropped 8 bases and J dropped 2; count of bases not matched to a gene: 11. CDR1 is SNHLY, CDR2 FYNNEI, per germline. CDR3 size: 15 residues. CDR3 nucleotides: TGTGCCAGCGGGGGAACACTAGCGACTCAAGAGACCCAGTACTTC. This encodes CASGGTLATQETQYF.

This clonotype has only a few counts. This chain connects TRBV12-3 or TRBV12-4 to TRBJ2-1; D may be TRBD2 (5 bases). This CDR3 has 14 amino acids. Trimming left V 3 bases short and J 6 bases short, with 12 bases between. The CDR3 protein is CASSFGESVNEQFF. In nucleotides, the CDR3 is TGTGCCAGCAGTTTTGGGGAGTCGGTCAATGAGCAGTTCTTC.

The CDR3 DNA sequence: TGTGCCAGCACCCGAGGGAGCGGGAGCGAACAAGAGACCCAGTACTTC. It translates to CASTRGSGSEQETQYF. The V call is TRBV6-2 or TRBV6-3, the J call TRBJ2-5; TRBD2 matches at 8 bases. The CDR3 consists of 16 residues. V gave up 7 bases and J gave up 2 bases; unmatched junction bases: 12. CDR1 is MNHEY and CDR2 is SVGEGT in the germline V gene.

The rearrangement uses TRBV2 and TRBJ2-3; TRBD2 might be the D (5 bases). V was shortened by 10 bases and J by 3 bases, with 14 bases between the two germline ends. Germline CDR1 and CDR2: SNHLY and FYNNEI. The CDR3 contains 13 residues. CDR3 protein: CAINPTRTDTQYF. The CDR3 DNA sequence: TGTGCCATCAACCCAACTAGGACAGATACGCAGTATTTT.

This chain links TRBV7-2 with TRBJ2-1; a possible D gene is TRBD1 (5 bases). The V end lost 8 bases, the J end lost 0 bases, and 14 bases lay between the germline ends. The length of the CDR3 is 15 residues. Germline V gene sequence: CDR1 SGHTA, CDR2 FQGNSA. The CDR3 reads CASGQTVSSYNEQFF. In DNA form, the CDR3 reads TGTGCCAGCGGCCAGACAGTGAGCTCCTACAATGAGCAGTTCTTC.

This clonotype was detected only a few times. CDR3: CSATGLAGGETQYF. In nucleotides, the CDR3 is TGCAGTGCCACCGGACTAGCGGGGGGCGAGACCCAGTACTTC. The chain has TRBV20-1 and TRBJ2-5; 14 bases fit TRBD2. From germline, CDR1 is DFQATT and CDR2 SNEGSKA (reference sequence). The junction had 5 bases not matched to a gene; V was cut back by 6 bases and J by 5 bases. The CDR3 length is 14 residues.

The sample holds a few counts of this clonotype. This CDR3 reads CASSSSPYNEQFF. CDR3 sequence (DNA): TGTGCCAGCAGCTCCTCACCATACAATGAGCAGTTCTTC. V is TRBV6-2 or TRBV6-3 and J is TRBJ2-1, with unresolved D. This CDR3 spans 13 amino acids. Trimming left V 6 bases short and J 4 bases short, with 10 bases between. Per the germline V gene, CDR1 is MNHEY and CDR2 is SVGEGT.

As for this clonotype: A read error may account for a junction end that differs from germline. The chain is built from TRBV5-6 and TRBJ2-2, with D perhaps TRBD2 (5 bases). Germline V gene lookup returns CDR1 SGHDT and CDR2 YYEEEE. The CDR3 totals 14 residues. The CDR3 DNA follows: TGTGCCAGCAGCCCCGGGCTTAAGCCCTGGGAGCTGCTTTTT. It yields the protein CASSPGLKPWELLF.

The rearrangement uses TRBV28 and TRBJ2-7; D ambiguous. V lost 3 bases to trimming and J lost 0 bases, with 9 bases between them. Per germline, CDR1 MDHEN and CDR2 SYDVKM. This CDR3 contains 14 residues. The DNA of the CDR3 is TGTGCCAGCAGTTTTTGGCGGACCTCCTACGAGCAGTACTTC. This encodes CASSFWRTSYEQYF.

The genes are TRBV12-3 or TRBV12-4 and TRBJ1-4; weak D call: TRBD1 (5 bases). Trimming pared 6 bases from V and 8 bases from J, leaving 10 bases between. This CDR3 is built from 12 residues. The CDR3 reads CASRGGEEKLFF. CDR3 DNA sequence: TGTGCCAGCAGGGGGGGAGAGGAAAAACTGTTTTTT.

In its sample, this clonotype was seen many times. The chain employs TRBV29-1 and TRBJ2-2; 7 nucleotides align to TRBD1. Germline V lookup: CDR1 SQVTM, CDR2 ANQGSEA. The CDR3 covers 13 residues. V dropped 7 bases and J dropped 1; count of bases not matched to a gene: 3. CDR3 DNA sequence: TGCAGCGCCAGGGGGATGAACACCGGGGAGCTGTTTTTT. This codes for CSARGMNTGELFF.

The chain combines TRBV10-3 with TRBJ2-7; a possible D gene is TRBD1 (5 bases). Germline CDR1 is ENHRY and CDR2 is SYGVKD. V lost 6 bases and J 6 bases, leaving 15 bases between the germline ends. The CDR3 covers 13 residues. The CDR3 sequence: CAIREGETFEQYF. CDR3 nucleotide sequence: TGTGCCATCAGGGAAGGGGAAACTTTCGAGCAGTACTTC.